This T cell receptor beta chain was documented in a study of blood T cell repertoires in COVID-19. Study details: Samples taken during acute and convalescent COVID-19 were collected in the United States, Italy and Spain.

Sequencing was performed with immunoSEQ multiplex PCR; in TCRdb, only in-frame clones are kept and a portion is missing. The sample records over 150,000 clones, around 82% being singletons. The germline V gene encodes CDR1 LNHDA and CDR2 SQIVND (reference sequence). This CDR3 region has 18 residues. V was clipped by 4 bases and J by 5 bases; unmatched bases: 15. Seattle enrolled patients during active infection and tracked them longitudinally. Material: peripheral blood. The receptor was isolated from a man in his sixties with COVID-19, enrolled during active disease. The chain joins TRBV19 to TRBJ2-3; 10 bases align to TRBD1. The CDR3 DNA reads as TGTGCCAGTAGTACACACCCGGGGGGACAGGGGCTAGGAGATACGCAGTATTTT. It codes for CASSTHPGGQGLGDTQYF.